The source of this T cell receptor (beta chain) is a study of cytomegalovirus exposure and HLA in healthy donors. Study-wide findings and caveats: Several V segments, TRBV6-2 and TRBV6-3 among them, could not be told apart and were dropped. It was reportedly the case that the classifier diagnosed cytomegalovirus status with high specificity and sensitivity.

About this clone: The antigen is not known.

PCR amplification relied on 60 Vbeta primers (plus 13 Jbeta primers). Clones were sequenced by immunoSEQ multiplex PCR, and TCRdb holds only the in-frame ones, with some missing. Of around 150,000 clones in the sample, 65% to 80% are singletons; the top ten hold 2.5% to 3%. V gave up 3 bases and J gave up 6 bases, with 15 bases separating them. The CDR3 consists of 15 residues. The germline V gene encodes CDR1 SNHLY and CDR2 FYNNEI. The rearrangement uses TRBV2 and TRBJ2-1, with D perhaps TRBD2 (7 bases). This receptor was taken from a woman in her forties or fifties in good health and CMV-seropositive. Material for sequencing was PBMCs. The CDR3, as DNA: TGTGCCAGCAGTGATGTGGGGGGGCCTTTCAATGAGCAGTTCTTC. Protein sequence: CASSDVGGPFNEQFF.